These 22 T cell receptor beta chains originate from one sample sequenced in a study of Graves' ophthalmopathy and Graves' hyperthyroidism. The sequenced template was RNA, covering the TCR beta CDR3 region. HTBI-primed RT-PCR formed the first round, and a multiplex PCR formed the second. TCRdb recomputed calls from the multiplex PCR reads with MiXCR, one row per CDR3 protein. The sample carries 650,000 to 900,000 distinct CDR3 sequences, approximately 40% recorded once. Material: peripheral blood. The source of these receptors is an adult man with Graves' ophthalmopathy.

In its sample, this clonotype was seen a few times. This chain joins TRBV7-9 and TRBJ2-7; 9 bases line up with TRBD2. The closer fit of TRBJ2-1 to the DNA end suggests the J call may be wrong. The CDR3 has 16 residues. Germline values: CDR1 SEHNR, CDR2 FQNEAQ (reference sequence). DNA of the CDR3: TGTGCCAGCAGCTTAGCAGCGGGAGGAATCTACAATGAGCAGTTCTTC. Encoded protein: CASSLAAGGIYNEQFF.

V usage is TRBV6-2 or TRBV6-3 and J usage is TRBJ2-5, with 11 bases matching TRBD2. Unmatched junction bases numbered 10, after V lost 10 bases and J lost 6 bases. CDR1 and CDR2 from the germline V gene are MNHEY and SVGEGT. The CDR3 contains 14 residues. The CDR3 loop reads CAIRVAGGPKTQYF. The CDR3 nucleotides are TGTGCCATCCGGGTAGCGGGAGGGCCGAAGACCCAGTACTTC.

Comments on this clonotype: One end of the junction varies from germline; a read error may be responsible. The gene calls are TRBV10-3 and TRBJ2-7, with D possibly TRBD2 on 5 matching bases. The CDR3 totals 13 residues. The V gene's germline CDR1 is ENHRY and CDR2 SYGVKD. The CDR3: CASSPGPEDEQYF. The CDR3, as DNA: TGTGCCAGCAGTCCTGGACCGGAGGATGAGCAGTACTTC.

This clonotype was seen a few times. The chain joins TRBV5-1 to TRBJ1-1; D remains unclear. Trimming shortened V by 1 base and J by 4 bases, and 11 bases separated the two germline ends. The CDR3 spans 14 residues. The germline gives CDR1 SGHRS, CDR2 YFSETQ. This CDR3 is CASSLITSGTEAFF. CDR3 bases: TGCGCCAGCAGCTTGATCACGAGCGGCACTGAAGCTTTCTTT.

The sample holds many counts of this clonotype. The chain joins TRBV15 to TRBJ1-5, with 7 bases lining up with TRBD1. The CDR3 contains 15 residues. Trimming removed 3 bases from V and 4 bases from J; junction bases left unmatched: 6. Germline V CDR1 and CDR2: LNHNV, YYDKDF (reference sequence). The CDR3 region is CATSSLGTANQPQHF. The CDR3 DNA sequence: TGTGCCACCAGCAGCCTCGGGACAGCGAATCAGCCCCAGCATTTT.

The genes are TRBV2 and TRBJ2-5, with TRBD1 identical over 9 bases. Germline CDR1 SNHLY, CDR2 FYNNEI. The CDR3 totals 16 residues. Losses at the gene ends were 6 bases for V and 0 bases for J; bases not matched to a gene: 8. This CDR3 reads CASSPTGGWDQETQYF. CDR3 DNA: TGTGCCAGCAGCCCGACAGGGGGATGGGACCAAGAGACCCAGTACTTC.

This clonotype occurred many times. This sequence joins TRBV7-6 and TRBJ1-1; tentative D call: TRBD1 (5 bases). Germline V gene data show CDR1 as SGHVS and CDR2 as FNYEAQ. The CDR3 sequence is 14 residues long. Trimming cost V 2 bases and J 3 bases, with 10 bases left between them. CDR3 sequence (DNA): TGTGCCAGCAGCTTATTCCAGGGAGACACTGAAGCTTTCTTT. It specifies CASSLFQGDTEAFF.

At least ten counts were recorded for this clonotype. V gene TRBV20-1 combines with J gene TRBJ2-6; weak D call: TRBD1 (5 bases). CDR3 length: 17 amino acids. Trimming cost V 3 bases and J 2 bases, with 17 bases left between them. In germline, CDR1 is DFQATT, CDR2 SNEGSKA (reference sequence). The CDR3 reads CSASATQGIPGANVLTF. CDR3 coding DNA: TGCAGTGCTAGCGCAACCCAGGGTATCCCTGGGGCCAACGTCCTGACTTTC.

In its sample, this clonotype was seen a few times. The V call is TRBV20-1, the J call TRBJ1-5; 9 bases fit TRBD1. CDR1 is DFQATT and CDR2 is SNEGSKA in the germline V gene (reference sequence). The V and J ends lost 4 bases and 6 bases, in that order; junction bases with no gene match: 4. This CDR3 is built from 13 residues. The CDR3 reads CSATTGGGQPQHF. The CDR3, as DNA: TGCAGTGCTACTACAGGGGGCGGTCAGCCCCAGCATTTT.

This clonotype was seen at least ten times. V is TRBV29-1 and J is TRBJ2-7; no firm D call. Germline loops: CDR1 SQVTM, CDR2 ANQGSEA. The CDR3 is 12 amino acids. V lost 2 bases, J lost 1 base, and 6 bases lay in between. CDR3: CSVEITSYEQYF. The CDR3 coding sequence is TGCAGCGTTGAAATCACTTCCTACGAGCAGTACTTC.

As regards this clonotype: A read error is likely, as this CDR3 ends without the conserved phenylalanine or tryptophan. The DNA is left out, because the CDR3 cannot be placed on it with certainty; the CDR3 is given as TCRdb lists it. This sequence joins TRBV25-1 and TRBJ1-3. The CDR3 comprises 8 residues, both ends counted. Germline V gene lookup returns CDR1 MGHDK and CDR2 SYGVNS. CDR3 loop: CASSVPNT.

At least ten counts were recorded for this clonotype. The chain is built from TRBV7-2 and TRBJ1-1; unclear D gene. Germline lookup yields CDR1 SGHTA and CDR2 FQGNSA. This CDR3 has 13 amino acids. V dropped 5 bases and J dropped 0 bases, with 7 bases sitting between them. DNA for the CDR3: TGTGCCAGCAGCCCCACGGTGAACACTGAAGCTTTCTTT. Translating gives CASSPTVNTEAFF.

In its sample, this clonotype was seen many times. V usage is TRBV7-2 and J usage is TRBJ2-7, with D unclear. The V end was cut by 1 base, the J end by 2 bases, with 15 bases between. The CDR3 has 16 residues. Germline loops: CDR1 SGHTA, CDR2 FQGNSA. The CDR3 nucleotides read TGTGCCAGCAGCTTAGATTCAGCCTCCCTCGCCTACGAGCAGTACTTC. Translated, it gives CASSLDSASLAYEQYF.

The J gene is TRBJ2-7, the V gene TRBV7-9; the match to TRBD2 covers 11 bases. Unmatched junction bases numbered 14, after V lost 5 bases and J lost 2 bases. Germline V gives CDR1 SEHNR, CDR2 FQNEAQ (reference sequence). The CDR3 extends over 18 amino acids. CDR3 coding DNA: TGTGCCAGCAGCCATCCTGCGGGACGGGGACTAGCGGCCTACGAGCAGTACTTC. As protein: CASSHPAGRGLAAYEQYF.

Worth noting for this clonotype: It may be a read error: a sequence one base away is much more abundant. The rearrangement uses TRBV7-9 and TRBJ2-7, with D unresolved. V dropped 1 base and J dropped 7 bases, with 14 bases sitting between them. The CDR3 runs 14 residues. CDR1 is SEHNR and CDR2 is FQNEAQ in the germline V gene (reference sequence). CDR3 sequence (DNA): TGTGCCAGCAGCTTAGGGGGATCCTCGGAGGAGCAGTACTTC. Protein sequence: CASSLGGSSEEQYF.

This clonotype was found a few times. The chain uses TRBV29-1 and TRBJ2-7, with 10 bases that match TRBD2. This CDR3 contains 15 residues. Germline V gene sequence: CDR1 SQVTM, CDR2 ANQGSEA. Trimming took 3 bases from V and 2 from J; bases not matched to a gene: 7. Here the CDR3 reads CSVDLSGGPTYEQYF. CDR3 in DNA: TGCAGCGTTGATCTTAGCGGGGGGCCAACCTACGAGCAGTACTTC.

The sample holds many counts of this clonotype. A junction end diverges from the germline sequence, so it may reflect a read error. V usage is TRBV12-3 or TRBV12-4 and J usage is TRBJ2-7; D possibly corresponds to TRBD2 (5 bases). There are 11 residues in the CDR3. The CDR3 reads CASSPGGKALF. In DNA form, the CDR3 reads TGTGCCAGCAGCCCCGGAGGCAAGGCCCTTTTC.

The genes are TRBV20-1 and TRBJ2-7; D unresolved. In germline, CDR1 is DFQATT, CDR2 SNEGSKA (reference sequence). CDR3 length: 13 residues. Trimming stripped 0 bases from V and 4 bases from J, with 10 bases between. The CDR3 nucleotides read TGCAGTGCTAGAGATCCCAGGCTGTACGAGCAGTACTTC. This encodes CSARDPRLYEQYF.

This clonotype appeared a single time. The J gene is TRBJ2-2, the V gene TRBV6-1; D may be TRBD2 (5 bases). Germline lookup yields CDR1 MNHNS and CDR2 SASEGT. The CDR3 extends over 13 amino acids. Deletions cut 11 bases from V and 1 base from J, with 11 bases between. The CDR3 DNA sequence: TGTGCCGGGAGAGTAGGGAACACCGGGGAGCTGTTTTTT. Its translation is CAGRVGNTGELFF.

In regard to this clonotype: A read error may produce the germline difference seen at one junction end. V and J are TRBV19 and TRBJ2-7; perhaps D is TRBD1 or TRBD2 (6 bases each). Germline V CDR1 and CDR2: LNHDA, SQIVND (reference sequence). The CDR3 totals 12 residues. The CDR3 spells CVSSIGGREQYF. Written as DNA, the CDR3 is TGTGTCAGTAGTATTGGGGGGCGTGAGCAGTACTTC.

This clonotype appeared many times. This chain joins TRBV6-5 and TRBJ1-6; possible D gene TRBD1, 6 bases. Trimming removed 7 bases from V and 9 bases from J, with 19 bases in between. Germline V lookup: CDR1 MNHEY, CDR2 SVGAGI. This CDR3 comprises 15 residues. CDR3 nucleotide sequence: TGTGCCAGCACCCTGGCTGGGGGCGCACGTTCACCCCTCCACTTT. It yields the protein CASTLAGGARSPLHF.

The chain joins TRBV2 to TRBJ1-6, with 7 bases that match TRBD1. CDR3 length equals 14 residues. Germline V lookup: CDR1 SNHLY, CDR2 FYNNEI. The trim removed 6 bases at V and 5 bases at J, leaving 4 bases unmatched. This chain's CDR3 is CASSADRDNSPLHF. The CDR3 bases are TGTGCCAGCAGCGCAGACAGGGATAATTCACCCCTCCACTTT.